The rows below give T cell receptor beta chains drawn from one sample of a study of CD8+CD57+ T cells in acquired aplastic anemia. TCRdb recomputed calls from the reads with MiXCR, one row per CDR3 protein. The sample yields around 180,000 distinct CDR3 sequences, about three fifths seen once. Sequenced: sorted CD4+, CD8+, or CD8+CD57+ T cells (not recorded which) from PBMCs. These TCRs come from a human donor in good health. Both conserved end residues are part of each CDR3. The D gene is left open where the match is weak. Expanded clones are given a class, and other clones once, few, many or no size at all.

d_gene: NA; j_gene: TRBJ2-7; abundance: NA; v_gene: TRBV7-6; CDR3nt: TGTGCCAGCAGTGTTAGTATGGGCTACGAGCAGTACTTC; CDR3aa: CASSVSMGYEQYF
d_gene: TRBD1; j_gene: TRBJ2-7; abundance: few; v_gene: TRBV7-2; CDR3nt: TGTGCCAGCAGCTTACCCGGGACAGGGACAGGGGACGAGCAGTACTTC; CDR3aa: CASSLPGTGTGDEQYF
d_gene: NA; j_gene: TRBJ1-2; abundance: NA; v_gene: TRBV7-9; CDR3nt: TGTGCCAGCAGCTTAGACTTGACAGCTCCTAACTATGGCTACACCTTC; CDR3aa: CASSLDLTAPNYGYTF
d_gene: NA; j_gene: TRBJ2-2; abundance: many; v_gene: TRBV6-2/TRBV6-3; CDR3nt: TGTGCCAGCAGTTATGTGGGAGGCGGGGAGCTGTTTTTT; CDR3aa: CASSYVGGGELFF
d_gene: TRBD2; j_gene: TRBJ2-7; abundance: NA; v_gene: TRBV2; CDR3nt: TGTGCCAGCGGATCTACTAGCGGGAGCTACGAGCAGTACTTC; CDR3aa: CASGSTSGSYEQYF
d_gene: NA; j_gene: TRBJ1-6; abundance: many; v_gene: TRBV11-1; CDR3nt: TGTGCCAGCAGCTTCGGCAGGGGAAATTCACCCCTCCACTTT; CDR3aa: CASSFGRGNSPLHF
d_gene: NA; j_gene: TRBJ2-1; abundance: NA; v_gene: TRBV28; CDR3nt: TGTGCCAGCAGTTTATCGACAGTCTACAATGAGCAGTTCTTC; CDR3aa: CASSLSTVYNEQFF
d_gene: NA; j_gene: TRBJ2-7; abundance: NA; v_gene: TRBV7-8; CDR3nt: TGTGCCAGCAGCTTAGAAATCCCTTACGAGCAGTACTTC; CDR3aa: CASSLEIPYEQYF
d_gene: NA; j_gene: TRBJ2-5; abundance: many; v_gene: TRBV20-1; CDR3nt: TGCAGTGCTAGCCTGGACAGTTTTACCCAAGAGACCCAGTACTTC; CDR3aa: CSASLDSFTQETQYF
d_gene: TRBD1; j_gene: TRBJ1-6; abundance: many; v_gene: TRBV6-5; CDR3nt: TGTGCCAGCAGTCCCGGGACAGGGGGTAATTCACCCCTCCACTTT; CDR3aa: CASSPGTGGNSPLHF
d_gene: TRBD1; j_gene: TRBJ1-1; abundance: NA; v_gene: TRBV24-1; CDR3nt: TGTGCCACCCGGGGGACAGGGCGGAACACTGAAGCTTTCTTT; CDR3aa: CATRGTGRNTEAFF
d_gene: NA; j_gene: TRBJ1-2; abundance: NA; v_gene: TRBV2; CDR3nt: TGTGCCGAAGGACGGACGGCCAACTATGGCTACACCTTC; CDR3aa: CAEGRTANYGYTF
d_gene: NA; j_gene: TRBJ1-6; abundance: few; v_gene: TRBV3-1; CDR3nt: TGTGCCAGCAGCCAAGAGGGGGGCAGGGGTCTCCCCTATAATTCACCCCTCCACTTT; CDR3aa: CASSQEGGRGLPYNSPLHF
d_gene: TRBD2; j_gene: TRBJ2-5; abundance: many; v_gene: TRBV15; CDR3nt: TGTGCCACCAGCAGAGAAGGTAGCGGGAGTCCCACCCAGTACTTC; CDR3aa: CATSREGSGSPTQYF
d_gene: NA; j_gene: TRBJ1-6; abundance: NA; v_gene: TRBV10-2; CDR3nt: TGCGCCAGCGCTGAGGTGAGCGTCGGTCACTCACCCCTCCACTTT; CDR3aa: CASAEVSVGHSPLHF
d_gene: NA; j_gene: TRBJ2-2; abundance: few; v_gene: TRBV27; CDR3nt: TGTGCCAGCAGCGGGACGATGAACACCGGGGAGCTGTTTTTT; CDR3aa: CASSGTMNTGELFF
d_gene: NA; j_gene: TRBJ2-5; abundance: NA; v_gene: TRBV24-1; CDR3nt: TGTGCCATCATCCAAGAGAGAAGCAAAGAGACCCAGTACTTC; CDR3aa: CAIIQERSKETQYF
d_gene: TRBD1; j_gene: TRBJ2-5; abundance: NA; v_gene: TRBV2; CDR3nt: TGTGCCAGCGGTGAAGGGGGACAGGGGATCGGAGAGACCCAGTACTTC; CDR3aa: CASGEGGQGIGETQYF
d_gene: NA; j_gene: TRBJ1-6; abundance: NA; v_gene: TRBV6-5; CDR3nt: TGTGCCAGCAGCTCCGTAGAGTCACCCCTCCACTTT; CDR3aa: CASSSVESPLHF
d_gene: NA; j_gene: TRBJ2-2; abundance: many; v_gene: TRBV19; CDR3nt: TGTGCCAGTGGTTTAACCGGGGAGCTGTTTTTT; CDR3aa: CASGLTGELFF
d_gene: TRBD2; j_gene: TRBJ2-5; abundance: NA; v_gene: TRBV20-1; CDR3nt: TGCAGTGCTACCCCGGGACTAGTTCAAGAGACCCAGTACTTC; CDR3aa: CSATPGLVQETQYF
d_gene: NA; j_gene: TRBJ2-2; abundance: few; v_gene: TRBV19; CDR3nt: TGTGCCAGTACGGAAGGAGGCGGGGAGCTGTTTTTT; CDR3aa: CASTEGGGELFF
d_gene: TRBD1; j_gene: TRBJ1-5; abundance: NA; v_gene: TRBV19; CDR3nt: TGTGCCAGTAGTCTGCAGGGGGCGAACAATCAGCCCCAGCATTTT; CDR3aa: CASSLQGANNQPQHF
d_gene: TRBD1; j_gene: TRBJ1-1; abundance: NA; v_gene: TRBV7-9; CDR3nt: TGTGCCAGCAGCCTTGAGACAGGGTATACTGAAGCTTTCTTT; CDR3aa: CASSLETGYTEAFF
d_gene: TRBD1; j_gene: TRBJ2-7; abundance: NA; v_gene: TRBV20-1; CDR3nt: TGCAGTGCTAGTCCCAGGGGGTTCTACGAGCAGTACTTC; CDR3aa: CSASPRGFYEQYF
d_gene: TRBD1; j_gene: TRBJ2-7; abundance: many; v_gene: TRBV15; CDR3nt: TGTGCCACCAGCGGCCGGGACAGGGGATGGAACGAGCAGTACTTC; CDR3aa: CATSGRDRGWNEQYF
d_gene: TRBD1; j_gene: TRBJ1-4; abundance: few; v_gene: TRBV7-6; CDR3nt: TGTGCCAGCAGCACACCGACAGGGATGAATGAAAAACTGTTTTTT; CDR3aa: CASSTPTGMNEKLFF
d_gene: NA; j_gene: TRBJ2-7; abundance: many; v_gene: TRBV12-3/TRBV12-4; CDR3nt: TGTGCCAGCACCAACCAAGGGGGGGCCTACGAGCAGTACTTC; CDR3aa: CASTNQGGAYEQYF
d_gene: TRBD1; j_gene: TRBJ1-4; abundance: many; v_gene: TRBV7-9; CDR3nt: TGTGCCAGCAGCCCCCCGACAGGGGCAGAAAAACTGTTTTTT; CDR3aa: CASSPPTGAEKLFF
d_gene: TRBD1; j_gene: TRBJ1-4; abundance: NA; v_gene: TRBV2; CDR3nt: TGTGCCAGCAGCCACGACAGGGTAGAGGAAAAACTGTTTTTT; CDR3aa: CASSHDRVEEKLFF
d_gene: NA; j_gene: TRBJ2-5; abundance: NA; v_gene: TRBV15; CDR3nt: TGTGCCACCAGCAGAGATGCCAGGATCCAAGAGACCCAGTACTTC; CDR3aa: CATSRDARIQETQYF
d_gene: TRBD1; j_gene: TRBJ1-1; abundance: NA; v_gene: TRBV24-1; CDR3nt: TGTGCCACCAGCAGACAGGGCATGAACACTGAAGCTTTCTTT; CDR3aa: CATSRQGMNTEAFF
d_gene: TRBD1; j_gene: TRBJ2-7; abundance: NA; v_gene: TRBV7-8; CDR3nt: TGTGCCAGCAGCTTAATTCTGACAGGGGCAAGCTACGAGCAGTACTTC; CDR3aa: CASSLILTGASYEQYF
d_gene: TRBD2; j_gene: TRBJ2-3; abundance: many; v_gene: TRBV20-1; CDR3nt: TGCAGTGCTAGTACGACTAGCGGGAGGCTAGGCACAGATACGCAGTATTTT; CDR3aa: CSASTTSGRLGTDTQYF
d_gene: TRBD1; j_gene: TRBJ1-4; abundance: NA; v_gene: TRBV15; CDR3nt: TGTGCCACCAGCAGTACCCGGGGGACAGGGAATGAAAAACTGTTTTTT; CDR3aa: CATSSTRGTGNEKLFF
d_gene: TRBD1; j_gene: TRBJ1-2; abundance: NA; v_gene: TRBV5-5; CDR3nt: TGTGCCAGCAGCTTGACGGGACAGGGGGCATATGGCTACACCTTC; CDR3aa: CASSLTGQGAYGYTF
d_gene: TRBD1; j_gene: TRBJ1-2; abundance: NA; v_gene: TRBV20-1; CDR3nt: TGCAGTGCCCTTAGAGGGGGCGGAGGTGGCTACACCTTC; CDR3aa: CSALRGGGGGYTF
d_gene: TRBD2; j_gene: TRBJ2-3; abundance: NA; v_gene: TRBV19; CDR3nt: TGTGCCAGTAGGACTAGCGCGGGCGGTACGCAGTATTTT; CDR3aa: CASRTSAGGTQYF
d_gene: NA; j_gene: TRBJ2-4; abundance: NA; v_gene: TRBV24-1; CDR3nt: TGTGCCACCAGTGCCCGGGACACCAAAAACATTCAGTACTTC; CDR3aa: CATSARDTKNIQYF
d_gene: TRBD2; j_gene: TRBJ2-7; abundance: few; v_gene: TRBV20-1; CDR3nt: TGCAGTGCGCGACTAGCGGGATTCAGCGAGCAGTACTTC; CDR3aa: CSARLAGFSEQYF
d_gene: TRBD1; j_gene: TRBJ2-7; abundance: NA; v_gene: TRBV2; CDR3nt: TGTGCCAGCAGCCTCTCCTCCGGGACAGGGCGGGAGCAGTACTTC; CDR3aa: CASSLSSGTGREQYF
d_gene: TRBD1; j_gene: TRBJ1-1; abundance: NA; v_gene: TRBV20-1; CDR3nt: TGCAGCGCACCTGGACAGGGAGACACTGAAGCTTTCTTT; CDR3aa: CSAPGQGDTEAFF
d_gene: TRBD2; j_gene: TRBJ2-1; abundance: NA; v_gene: TRBV9; CDR3nt: TGCGCCAGCAGCGTACTAGCGGTACCCAACTACAATGAGCAGTTCTTC; CDR3aa: CASSVLAVPNYNEQFF
d_gene: NA; j_gene: TRBJ2-1; abundance: NA; v_gene: TRBV2; CDR3nt: TGTGCCAGCAGTGAAAATAGCGGAGTCTACAATGAGCAGTTCTTC; CDR3aa: CASSENSGVYNEQFF
d_gene: NA; j_gene: TRBJ1-2; abundance: NA; v_gene: TRBV9; CDR3nt: TGTGCCAGCAGCGCATCACAGGGCCCCTTCTATGGCTACACCTTC; CDR3aa: CASSASQGPFYGYTF
d_gene: NA; j_gene: TRBJ1-1; abundance: NA; v_gene: TRBV2; CDR3nt: TGTGCCAGCAGTGGGCAGGGGTGGGGTGGGACTGAAGCTTTCTTT; CDR3aa: CASSGQGWGGTEAFF
d_gene: NA; j_gene: TRBJ1-2; abundance: NA; v_gene: TRBV7-9; CDR3nt: TGTGCCAGCAGCTTAGTCGCGGCCGGGAGAGCAGGCTACACCTTC; CDR3aa: CASSLVAAGRAGYTF
d_gene: TRBD1; j_gene: TRBJ2-7; abundance: NA; v_gene: TRBV15; CDR3nt: TGTGCCACCAGCCCGGACAGGGCGGACGTACGAAGGCAGTACTTC; CDR3aa: CATSPDRADVRRQYF
d_gene: NA; j_gene: TRBJ2-5; abundance: NA; v_gene: TRBV15; CDR3nt: TGTGCCACCAGCAGAGATCTGGCTAGCAGGGAGACCCAGTACTTC; CDR3aa: CATSRDLASRETQYF
d_gene: NA; j_gene: TRBJ1-1; abundance: NA; v_gene: TRBV20-1; CDR3nt: TGCAGTGCTGCGGGGGATACTGAAGCTTTCTTT; CDR3aa: CSAAGDTEAFF